The 29 T cell receptor beta chains presented below share a single source sample, sequenced in a study of OX40 agonist ivuxolimab in advanced cancers. Some clones are missing from TCRdb's copy, which holds only in-frame ones; the method was immunoSEQ multiplex PCR. The table has around 83,000 clones, around 84% seen once. The sequenced sample was CD4+ or CD8+ T cells sorted from blood, obtained in a trial of the OX40 agonist ivuxolimab. The receptors stem from an adult with an advanced solid tumor such as melanoma, head and neck, liver or kidney cancer.

This rearrangement joins TRBV19 to TRBJ1-6; D is unresolved. The CDR3 has 14 residues. With 7 bases removed from V and 1 base from J, the gap between germline ends came to 8 bases. Germline values: CDR1 LNHDA, CDR2 SQIVND (reference sequence). CDR3 protein: CASKVASYNSPLHF. In DNA form, the CDR3 reads TGTGCCAGTAAGGTCGCTTCCTATAATTCACCCCTCCACTTT.

This clone was observed a single time. The V gene is TRBV6-1, the J gene TRBJ1-5; weak D call: TRBD1 (6 bases). The CDR3 is 15 residues long. Trimming took off 8 bases at V and 9 bases at J, with 23 bases between the two ends. Germline V CDR1 and CDR2: MNHNS, SASEGT. The CDR3 here is CASGKPGHPFLPQHF. CDR3 sequence (DNA): TGTGCCAGCGGGAAACCGGGACACCCCTTCTTGCCCCAGCATTTT.

V is TRBV18 and J is TRBJ1-5; 7 nucleotides align to TRBD1. The CDR3 extends over 16 amino acids. Germline CDR1 is KGHSH and CDR2 is LQKENI. V was clipped by 0 bases and J by 5 bases; unmatched bases: 7. CDR3 in DNA: TGTGCCAGCTCACCACCGGGGACAGCAGTGGATCAGCCCCAGCATTTT. Translation gives CASSPPGTAVDQPQHF. The full variable domain, completed using reference TRBV18 and TRBJ1-5, is NAGVMQNPRHLVRRRGQEARLRCSPMKGHSHVYWYRQLPEEGLKFMVYLQKENIIDESGMPKERFSAEFPKEGPSILRIQQVVRGDSAAYFCASSPPGTAVDQPQHFGDGTRLSIL.

This chain links TRBV6-5 with TRBJ2-3; TRBD2 might be the D (6 bases). The V end was cut by 4 bases, the J end by 2 bases, with 13 bases between. Germline loops: CDR1 MNHEY, CDR2 SVGAGI. The CDR3 is made up of 15 amino acids. The chain's CDR3 is CASSFSGLYTDTQYF. In DNA form, the CDR3 reads TGTGCCAGCAGTTTTAGCGGCCTTTACACAGATACGCAGTATTTT.

This clone was seen more than once but under ten times. The rearrangement links TRBV5-4 to TRBJ1-6; D perhaps matches TRBD1 (5 bases). This CDR3 spans 15 amino acids. Trimming took off 0 bases at V and 7 bases at J, with 11 bases between the two ends. Germline assignment: CDR1 SGHNT and CDR2 YYREEE (reference sequence). DNA for the CDR3: TGTGCCAGCAGCTTGGGCGGGACGTCGAATTCACCCCTCCACTTT. It translates to CASSLGGTSNSPLHF.

The rearrangement links TRBV7-3 to TRBJ2-3; perhaps TRBD2 as D (6 bases). The CDR3 has 15 residues. V dropped 5 bases and J dropped 7 bases, with 19 bases sitting between them. Germline V lookup: CDR1 SGHTA, CDR2 FQGTGA. CDR3 DNA sequence: TGTGCCAGCAGCATTACCGGGACTGAAACCTATACGCAGTATTTT. Its protein is CASSITGTETYTQYF.

This chain connects TRBV18 to TRBJ1-4, with D possibly TRBD1 on 6 matching bases. The CDR3 has 14 residues. V was shortened by 3 bases and J by 10 bases, with 15 bases between the two germline ends. Per germline, CDR1 KGHSH and CDR2 LQKENI. Here the CDR3 reads CASSPGDTGLKLFF. CDR3 in DNA: TGTGCCAGCTCACCGGGGGACACTGGTTTAAAACTGTTTTTT.

The chain uses TRBV6-1 and TRBJ2-6; 10 bases are shared with TRBD1. The CDR3 covers 17 residues. Germline CDR1 is MNHNS and CDR2 is SASEGT. After removal of 6 bases from V and 2 bases from J, the junction contained 7 bases not matched to a gene. The CDR3 DNA reads as TGTGCCAGCAGGGAACGGACAGGGGGGGCTGGGGCCAACGTCCTGACTTTC. This sequence encodes CASRERTGGAGANVLTF.

CDR3 loop: CASSVWDRVYNEQFF. The CDR3 coding sequence is TGTGCCAGCAGCGTATGGGACCGAGTGTACAATGAGCAGTTCTTC. The chain employs TRBV9 and TRBJ2-1; either TRBD1 or TRBD2 may fit D (5 bases each). The CDR3 loop spans 15 amino acids. CDR1 is SGDLS, CDR2 YYNGEE, per germline. Trimming left V 1 base short and J 4 bases short, with 12 bases between.

The V call is TRBV11-3, the J call TRBJ2-1, with D perhaps TRBD2 (6 bases). The CDR3 has 13 amino acids. Germline assignment: CDR1 SGHNT and CDR2 YENEEA. V was clipped by 2 bases and J by 5 bases, with 7 bases between them. The CDR3 region has the DNA TGTGCCAGCAGCTTAAGGACTAACAATGAGCAGTTCTTC. Amino acids: CASSLRTNNEQFF.

The chain employs TRBV30 and TRBJ2-7; perhaps TRBD2 as D (7 bases). Germline CDR1 and CDR2: GTSNPN and SVGIG (reference sequence). This CDR3 has 15 amino acids. V was clipped by 1 base and J by 6 bases, with 19 bases between them. This CDR3 reads CAWSGRGAAGLEQYF. The CDR3 nucleotides are TGTGCCTGGAGTGGCCGGGGGGCGGCAGGGCTCGAGCAGTACTTC. The full variable domain, its missing parts supplied by reference TRBV30 and TRBJ2-7, is SQTIHQWPATLVQPVGSPLSLECTVEGTSNPNLYWYRQAAGRGLQLLFYSVGIGQISSEVPQNLSASRPQDRQFILSSKKLLLSDSGFYLCAWSGRGAAGLEQYFGPGTRLTVT.

The chain uses TRBV29-1 and TRBJ1-1; 10 bases map to TRBD1. The V and J ends lost 3 bases and 4 bases, in that order; junction bases with no gene match: 5. Germline CDR1 reads SQVTM; CDR2 reads ANQGSEA. The CDR3 has 14 residues. The CDR3 region is CSVDPRDRGTEAFF. CDR3 sequence (DNA): TGCAGCGTTGATCCCCGGGACAGGGGCACTGAAGCTTTCTTT.

CDR3: CSVPGPVNEKLFF. The CDR3, as DNA: TGCAGCGTTCCTGGGCCAGTTAATGAAAAACTGTTTTTT. The rearrangement links TRBV29-1 to TRBJ1-4; D unclear. V was pared by 5 bases and J by 4 bases, with 11 bases between. CDR1 is SQVTM and CDR2 is ANQGSEA in the germline V gene. CDR3 length: 13 amino acids. Drawing the rest from reference TRBV29-1 and TRBJ1-4, the complete variable domain is SAVISQKPSRDICQRGTSLTIQCQVDSQVTMMFWYRQQPGQSLTLIATANQGSEATYESGFVIDKFPISRPNLTFSTLTVSNMSPEDSSIYLCSVPGPVNEKLFFGSGTQLSVL.

Only a few counts were recorded for this clone. The gene calls are TRBV6-1 and TRBJ1-6; TRBD1 might be the D (5 bases). The length of the CDR3 is 15 residues. Trimming cost V 6 bases and J 0 bases, with 9 bases left between them. CDR1 and CDR2 from the germline V gene are MNHNS and SASEGT. The DNA for the CDR3 is TGTGCCAGCAGGCGGCAGGGCTCCTATAATTCACCCCTCCACTTT. It encodes CASRRQGSYNSPLHF.

This clone was recorded once. Distinct nucleotide sequences in the sample also encode this CDR3. The chain couples TRBV5-1 to TRBJ2-3; D assignment may be TRBD1 or TRBD2 (5 bases each). Germline-derived CDR1 and CDR2 are SGHRS and YFSETQ. This CDR3 spans 14 amino acids. V was cut by 0 bases and J by 4 bases, with 9 bases left in between. CDR3 sequence: CASSLGQGADTQYF. In DNA form, the CDR3 reads TGCGCCAGCAGCTTGGGCCAGGGAGCAGATACGCAGTATTTT.

CDR3 bases: TGTGCCTGGAGTTTCGGGGACTATAGCAATCAGCCCCAGCATTTT. Protein: CAWSFGDYSNQPQHF. This chain links TRBV30 with TRBJ1-5; D is possibly TRBD1 (5 bases). The CDR3 loop spans 15 amino acids. Trimming removed 2 bases at V and 0 bases at J, with 11 bases between. Germline V lookup: CDR1 GTSNPN, CDR2 SVGIG (reference sequence).

The rearrangement joins TRBV13 to TRBJ2-3; 16 nucleotides agree with TRBD2. CDR1 is PRHDT and CDR2 is FYEKMQ in the germline V gene (reference sequence). CDR3 length: 17 residues. Trimming at V came to 3 bases and at J to 2 bases, leaving 2 bases not matched to a gene. The CDR3 DNA follows: TGTGCCAGCAGCTTGGGACTAGCGGGAGGGACCACAGATACGCAGTATTTT. This gives the protein CASSLGLAGGTTDTQYF. The variable domain in full, completed from reference TRBV13 and TRBJ2-3, reads AAGVIQSPRHLIKEKRETATLKCYPIPRHDTVYWYQQGPGQDPQFLISFYEKMQSDKGSIPDRFSAQQFSDYHSELNMSSLELGDSALYFCASSLGLAGGTTDTQYFGPGTRLTVL.

The CDR3 loop reads CASSPPGLVDGYTF. The CDR3 nucleotides read TGTGCCAGCTCACCACCGGGGCTCGTCGACGGCTACACCTTC. J is TRBJ1-2 and V is TRBV18; tentative D call: TRBD1 (5 bases). Germline CDR1 KGHSH, CDR2 LQKENI. The V end lost 0 bases, the J end lost 8 bases, and 13 bases lay between the germline ends. The CDR3 has 14 residues.

The chain carries TRBV6-6 and TRBJ1-5; D not resolved. V dropped 8 bases and J dropped 6 bases, with 17 bases sitting between them. Per germline, CDR1 MNHNY and CDR2 SVGAGI (reference sequence). This CDR3 spans 14 amino acids. The CDR3 reads CASREGISGQPQHF. DNA for the CDR3: TGTGCCAGCCGGGAGGGAATAAGTGGTCAGCCCCAGCATTTT.

This clone was picked up a small number of times. This chain connects TRBV7-3 to TRBJ2-1, with 12 bases fitting TRBD2. Per germline, CDR1 SGHTA and CDR2 FQGTGA. The CDR3 length is 15 residues. The ends lost 5 bases at V and 6 bases at J; junction bases unmatched: 5. The CDR3 sequence: CASSVTSGSGNEQFF. The CDR3 DNA follows: TGTGCCAGCAGCGTGACTAGCGGGAGTGGCAATGAGCAGTTCTTC.

The chain links TRBV7-9 to TRBJ2-5; the D gene is possibly TRBD2 (6 bases). Trimming took 7 bases from V and 4 from J, leaving 19 bases between them. The CDR3 sequence is 15 residues long. Germline loops: CDR1 SEHNR, CDR2 FQNEAQ (reference sequence). CDR3 residues: CASNRMAGRAETQYF. For the CDR3, the DNA is TGTGCCAGCAACCGAATGGCGGGAAGGGCAGAGACCCAGTACTTC. The whole variable domain, filled in from reference TRBV7-9 and TRBJ2-5, reads DTGVSQNPRHKITKRGQNVTFRCDPISEHNRLYWYRQTLGQGPEFLTYFQNEAQLEKSRLLSDRFSAERPKGSFSTLEIQRTEQGDSAMYLCASNRMAGRAETQYFGPGTRLLVL.

The chain recombines TRBV18 with TRBJ2-7; D uncertain. The CDR3 consists of 13 residues. CDR1 KGHSH and CDR2 LQKENI come from the germline V gene. Trimming removed 3 bases at V and 2 bases at J, with 8 bases between. The CDR3 region is CASSPLSPYEQYF. The CDR3 nucleotides are TGTGCCAGCTCACCTCTTAGCCCCTACGAGCAGTACTTC.

In this sample, this clone turned up once. V usage is TRBV19 and J usage is TRBJ2-4; D is uncertain. V was shortened by 3 bases and J by 3 bases, with 12 bases between the two germline ends. The germline CDR1 and CDR2 sequences are LNHDA and SQIVND (reference sequence). The CDR3 is 15 amino acids. The CDR3 DNA reads TGTGCCAGTAGTATTGAAGATTGGGGCAAAAACATTCAGTACTTC. This codes for CASSIEDWGKNIQYF.

V is TRBV7-9 and J is TRBJ1-4; 9 positions match TRBD1. CDR3 length equals 15 residues. The V segment lost 5 bases and the J segment 5 bases; nucleotides outside the gene matches: 6. CDR1 is SEHNR, CDR2 FQNEAQ, per germline (reference sequence). This CDR3 is CASSRPGTGNEKLFF. The CDR3 DNA follows: TGTGCCAGCAGCCGACCCGGGACAGGGAATGAAAAACTGTTTTTT.

V is TRBV6-6 and J is TRBJ1-6, with 9 bases matching TRBD1. The CDR3 loop spans 15 amino acids. From germline, CDR1 is MNHNY and CDR2 SVGAGI (reference sequence). V gave up 5 bases and J gave up 7 bases; unmatched junction bases: 6. The CDR3 DNA is TGTGCCAGCAGTAAAACGACAGGGGGGAATTCACCCCTCCACTTT. Its translation is CASSKTTGGNSPLHF.

The chain is built from TRBV5-1 and TRBJ1-3; no reliable D call. The germline V gene has CDR1 SGHRS and CDR2 YFSETQ. V was pared by 4 bases and J by 0 bases, with 5 bases between. The CDR3 runs 13 residues. The chain's CDR3 is CASSQSSGNTIYF. CDR3 bases: TGCGCCAGCAGCCAGTCCTCTGGAAACACCATATATTTT.

As concerns this clone: The same CDR3 can be traced to other DNA sequences in this sample. CDR3 DNA sequence: TGTGCCAGCAGTGGGGACAGGGCCTCCAATCAGCCCCAGCATTTT. This sequence encodes CASSGDRASNQPQHF. This sequence joins TRBV6-5 and TRBJ1-5; 9 bases are shared with TRBD1. J lost 3 bases, V lost 5 bases, and 5 bases had no gene match. Germline CDR1 is MNHEY and CDR2 is SVGAGI. The CDR3 is made up of 15 amino acids.

The rearrangement links TRBV5-1 to TRBJ1-6; D remains ambiguous. Germline CDR1 is SGHRS and CDR2 is YFSETQ. The CDR3 has 14 amino acids. Trimming shortened V by 0 bases and J by 6 bases, and 7 bases separated the two germline ends. CDR3: CASSLEAVNSPLHF. CDR3 nucleotide sequence: TGCGCCAGCAGCTTGGAGGCAGTTAATTCACCCCTCCACTTT. The variable domain in full, completed from reference TRBV5-1 and TRBJ1-6, reads KAGVTQTPRYLIKTRGQQVTLSCSPISGHRSVSWYQQTPGQGLQFLFEYFSETQRNKGNFPGRFSGRQFSNSRSEMNVSTLELGDSALYLCASSLEAVNSPLHFGNGTRLTVT.

The genes are TRBV7-9 and TRBJ2-3; no clear D. The CDR3 is made up of 14 amino acids. Germline V gene lookup returns CDR1 SEHNR and CDR2 FQNEAQ (reference sequence). Trimming pared 4 bases from V and 2 bases from J, leaving 10 bases between. This CDR3 reads CASSSGHFTDTQYF. CDR3 nucleotides: TGTGCCAGCAGCTCGGGTCATTTCACAGATACGCAGTATTTT.